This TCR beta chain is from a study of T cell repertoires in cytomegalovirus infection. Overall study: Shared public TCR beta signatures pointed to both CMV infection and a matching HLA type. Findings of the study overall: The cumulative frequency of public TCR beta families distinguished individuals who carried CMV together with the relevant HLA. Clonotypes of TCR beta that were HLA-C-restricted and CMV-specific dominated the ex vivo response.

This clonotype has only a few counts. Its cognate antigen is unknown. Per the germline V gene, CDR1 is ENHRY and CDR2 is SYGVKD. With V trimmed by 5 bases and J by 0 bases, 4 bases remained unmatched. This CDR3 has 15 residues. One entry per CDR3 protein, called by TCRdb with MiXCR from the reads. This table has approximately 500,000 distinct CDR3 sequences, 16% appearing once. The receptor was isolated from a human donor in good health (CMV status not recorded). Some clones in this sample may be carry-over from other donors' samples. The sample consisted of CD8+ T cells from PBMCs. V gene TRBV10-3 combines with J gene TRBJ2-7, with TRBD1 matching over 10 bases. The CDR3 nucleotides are TGTGCCATCAGTCTTGGACAGGGGGACTCCTACGAGCAGTACTTC. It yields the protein CAISLGQGDSYEQYF.